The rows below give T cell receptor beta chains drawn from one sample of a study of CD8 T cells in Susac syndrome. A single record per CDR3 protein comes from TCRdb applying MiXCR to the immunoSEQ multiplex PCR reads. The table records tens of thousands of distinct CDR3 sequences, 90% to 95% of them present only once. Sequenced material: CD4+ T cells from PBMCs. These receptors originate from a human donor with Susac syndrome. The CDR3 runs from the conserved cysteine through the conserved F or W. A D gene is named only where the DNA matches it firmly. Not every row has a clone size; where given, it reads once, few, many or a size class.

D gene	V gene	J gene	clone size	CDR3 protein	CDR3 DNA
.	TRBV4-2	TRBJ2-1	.	CASSQAGDNEQFF	TGTGCCAGCAGCCAAGCCGGGGACAATGAGCAGTTCTTC
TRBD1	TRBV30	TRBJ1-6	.	CAWSVDRVPTSPLHF	TGTGCCTGGAGTGTCGACAGGGTTCCGACTTCACCCCTCCACTTT
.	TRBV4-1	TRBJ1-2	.	CASSQAAGTNYGYTF	TGCGCCAGCAGCCAAGCAGCAGGGACCAACTATGGCTACACCTTC
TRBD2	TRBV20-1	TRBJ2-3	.	CSAVSGGYTDTQYF	TGCAGTGCGGTTAGCGGGGGGTACACAGATACGCAGTATTTT
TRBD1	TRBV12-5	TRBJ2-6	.	CASGLGLRLTGDGANVLTF	TGTGCTAGTGGTTTGGGATTGAGATTGACAGGGGATGGGGCCAACGTCCTGACTTTC
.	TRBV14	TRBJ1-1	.	CASSQDQRQDAAFF	TGTGCCAGCAGCCAAGATCAGCGGCAGGATGCGGCTTTCTTT
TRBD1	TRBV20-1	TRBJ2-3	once	CSAGQGDTQYF	TGCAGTGCAGGACAGGGAGATACGCAGTATTTT
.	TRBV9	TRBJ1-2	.	CASSVGPDASSYGYTF	TGTGCCAGCAGCGTAGGGCCGGATGCCTCCTCCTATGGCTACACCTTC
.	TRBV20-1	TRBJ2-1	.	CSARGQPYGQFF	TGCAGTGCTAGAGGGCAGCCCTATGGGCAGTTCTTC
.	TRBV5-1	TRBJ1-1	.	CASSLAVQVLRNTEAFF	TGCGCCAGCAGCTTGGCCGTACAGGTATTAAGGAATACTGAAGCTTTCTTT
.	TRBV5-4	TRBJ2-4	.	CASSIKAKNIQYF	TGTGCCAGCAGCATCAAGGCCAAAAACATTCAGTACTTC
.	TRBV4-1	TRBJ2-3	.	CASSQGPRNTQYF	TGCGCCAGCAGCCAAGGACCTAGGAATACGCAGTATTTT
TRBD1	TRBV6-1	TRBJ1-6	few	CASSSDRANSPLHF	TGTGCCAGCAGCTCCGACAGGGCTAATTCACCCCTCCACTTT
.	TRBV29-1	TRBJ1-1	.	CSVDGVQPNTEAFF	TGCAGCGTTGATGGTGTACAGCCCAACACTGAAGCTTTCTTT
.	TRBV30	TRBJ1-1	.	CAWRERRSTEAFF	TGTGCCTGGAGAGAAAGAAGGAGCACTGAAGCTTTCTTT
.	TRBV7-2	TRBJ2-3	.	CASSLAGAGYTQYF	TGTGCCAGCAGCTTAGCCGGAGCGGGCTATACGCAGTATTTT
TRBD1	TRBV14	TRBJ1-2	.	CASSQDTGADGYTF	TGTGCCAGCAGCCAAGATACAGGGGCTGATGGCTACACCTTC
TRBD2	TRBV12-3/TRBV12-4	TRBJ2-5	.	CASSLAAAGAQYF	TGTGCCAGCAGTTTGGCGGCCGCGGGGGCCCAGTACTTC
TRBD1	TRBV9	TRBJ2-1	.	CASSVGTGGNEQFF	TGTGCCAGCAGCGTAGGGACAGGGGGCAATGAGCAGTTCTTC
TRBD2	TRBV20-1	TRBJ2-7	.	CSGGGTSYEQYF	TGCAGTGGGGGAGGGACTTCCTACGAGCAGTACTTC
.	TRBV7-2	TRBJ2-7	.	CASSRAVLSYEQYF	TGTGCCAGCAGCCGCGCTGTGCTATCCTACGAGCAGTACTTC
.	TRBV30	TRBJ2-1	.	CAWNRYNEQFF	TGTGCCTGGAACCGTTACAATGAGCAGTTCTTC
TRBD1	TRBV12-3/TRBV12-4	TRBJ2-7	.	CASSSTGTGLSYEQYF	TGTGCCAGCAGTTCCACCGGGACAGGGCTTTCCTACGAGCAGTACTTC
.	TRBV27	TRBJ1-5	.	CASSTTGNQPQHF	TGTGCCAGCAGCACAACAGGGAACCAGCCCCAGCATTTT
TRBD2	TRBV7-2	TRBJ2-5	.	CASSLTVGGGLETQYF	TGTGCCAGCAGCTTAACTGTGGGGGGAGGGTTAGAGACCCAGTACTTC
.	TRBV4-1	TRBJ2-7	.	CASGGLGEQYF	TGCGCCAGCGGCGGTTTGGGAGAGCAGTACTTC
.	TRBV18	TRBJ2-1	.	CASSPPLATTYNEQFF	TGTGCCAGCTCACCACCGCTAGCGACCACCTACAATGAGCAGTTCTTC
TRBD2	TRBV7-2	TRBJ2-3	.	CASSISGGSDTQYF	TGTGCCAGCAGCATCAGCGGGGGGTCAGATACGCAGTATTTT
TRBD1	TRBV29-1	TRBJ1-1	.	CSVAQGGANTEAFF	TGCAGCGTCGCTCAAGGGGGCGCGAACACTGAAGCTTTCTTT
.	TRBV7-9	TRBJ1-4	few	CASSPKGGTNEKLFF	TGTGCCAGCAGCCCTAAAGGAGGTACTAATGAAAAACTGTTTTTT
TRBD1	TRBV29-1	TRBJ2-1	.	CSVEEQGLYYNEQFF	TGCAGCGTTGAAGAACAGGGGCTCTACTACAATGAGCAGTTCTTC
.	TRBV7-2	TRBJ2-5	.	CASSPGQMGETQYF	TGTGCCAGCAGCCCAGGACAGATGGGGGAGACCCAGTACTTC
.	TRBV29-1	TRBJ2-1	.	CSVADSYYNEQFF	TGCAGCGTTGCGGACAGTTACTACAATGAGCAGTTCTTC
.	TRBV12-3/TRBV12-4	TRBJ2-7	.	CASSLGLSEQYF	TGTGCCAGCAGTTTAGGGCTAAGTGAGCAGTACTTC
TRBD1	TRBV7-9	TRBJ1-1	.	CASSSLTGGNTEAFF	TGTGCCAGCAGCTCCCTTACAGGGGGGAACACTGAAGCTTTCTTT
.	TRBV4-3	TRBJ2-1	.	CASSQDKGWVEQFF	TGCGCCAGCAGCCAAGATAAAGGGTGGGTTGAGCAGTTCTTC
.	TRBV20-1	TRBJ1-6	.	CSALQGSNSPLHF	TGCAGTGCTCTGCAGGGGAGTAATTCACCCCTCCACTTT